These 23 T cell receptor beta chains share one sample of origin, sequenced in a study of CD8 T cells in ankylosing spondylitis. TCRdb passed the 5' RACE reads through MiXCR, listing each CDR3 protein once. This sample carries 200,000 to 300,000 distinct CDR3 sequences, about 10% of them seen once, and the ten largest clones take 2.6%. The material sequenced was blood, either unsorted or a sorted T cell fraction (not recorded which). Source of these receptors: a male donor with ankylosing spondylitis or in good health (not recorded which).

This clonotype was counted many times. The CDR3: CSARGDYIYEQYF. CDR3 sequence (DNA): TGCAGTGCTAGAGGGGACTACATCTACGAGCAGTACTTC. V and J are TRBV20-1 and TRBJ2-7, with TRBD2 matching over 7 bases. J gave up 3 bases and V 1 base, and 3 bases lay outside the gene matches. The CDR3 extends over 13 amino acids. Germline CDR1 and CDR2: DFQATT and SNEGSKA (reference sequence).

This clonotype was seen at least ten times. The J gene is TRBJ2-7, the V gene TRBV6-5, with no clear D. Looked up from germline, CDR1 is MNHEY and CDR2 is SVGAGI. V dropped 3 bases and J dropped 4 bases, with 13 bases sitting between them. This CDR3 region has 14 residues. DNA of the CDR3: TGTGCCAGCAGTTATGACTTACCCCCTTACGAGCAGTACTTC. Translating it yields CASSYDLPPYEQYF.

This clonotype was counted at least ten times. The rearrangement joins TRBV19 to TRBJ2-2, with D perhaps assigned TRBD1 or TRBD2 (5 bases each). Germline CDR1 is LNHDA and CDR2 is SQIVND (reference sequence). V gave up 4 bases and J gave up 9 bases, with 18 bases separating them. The CDR3 is 15 residues long. The CDR3 protein is CASSTPRGEERELFF. As DNA, the CDR3 is TGTGCCAGTAGTACCCCTAGGGGAGAGGAAAGGGAGCTGTTTTTT.

This clonotype was counted many times. The chain is built from TRBV30 and TRBJ2-3; 8 bases are a match to TRBD1. V lost 2 bases, J lost 4 bases, and 5 bases stayed unmatched. This CDR3 spans 14 amino acids. CDR1 and CDR2 (germline): GTSNPN, SVGIG (reference sequence). The DNA for the CDR3 is TGTGCCTGGAGTTTTGCGACAGGGGCAGATACGCAGTATTTT. It is translated as CAWSFATGADTQYF. Full variable domain (remainder filled in from reference TRBV30 and TRBJ2-3): SQTIHQWPATLVQPVGSPLSLECTVEGTSNPNLYWYRQAAGRGLQLLFYSVGIGQISSEVPQNLSASRPQDRQFILSSKKLLLSDSGFYLCAWSFATGADTQYFGPGTRLTVL.

At least ten counts were recorded for this clonotype. The chain combines TRBV3-1 with TRBJ2-3, with D uncertain. The V and J ends lost 7 bases and 5 bases respectively, with 10 bases between them. CDR3 length: 12 residues. CDR1 and CDR2 from the germline V gene are LGHDT and YNNKEL (reference sequence). Here the CDR3 DNA reads TGTGCCAGCACGAGCGCTGGAGATACGCAGTATTTT. Its protein is CASTSAGDTQYF.

This chain uses TRBV4-1 with TRBJ2-7, with 9 bases aligning to TRBD2. V was pared by 0 bases and J by 3 bases, with 3 bases of the junction left unmatched. Germline CDR1 is MGHRA and CDR2 is YSYEKL. The CDR3 consists of 15 residues. The CDR3: CASSQERAGGYEQYF. The CDR3 nucleotides read TGCGCCAGCAGCCAAGAACGAGCGGGGGGCTACGAGCAGTACTTC.

This clonotype was picked up many times. This chain uses TRBV20-1 with TRBJ1-1; TRBD1 is a possible D gene (6 bases). The germline V gene has CDR1 DFQATT and CDR2 SNEGSKA (reference sequence). Trimming shortened V by 4 bases and J by 1 base, and 10 bases separated the two germline ends. CDR3 length: 13 amino acids. CDR3 sequence: CSATPTGNTEAFF. The CDR3, as DNA: TGCAGTGCTACCCCGACAGGGAACACTGAAGCTTTCTTT.

This clonotype was seen many times. The chain couples TRBV5-1 to TRBJ1-5; TRBD1 matches 7 bases. Per germline, CDR1 SGHRS and CDR2 YFSETQ. The CDR3 totals 15 residues. V shed 0 bases and J 10 bases; nucleotides not matched to a gene: 10. The chain's CDR3 is CASSLGAGGVEPQHF. DNA of the CDR3: TGCGCCAGCAGCTTGGGGGCAGGGGGAGTGGAACCCCAGCATTTT.

Ten or more counts support this clonotype. The chain uses TRBV12-3 or TRBV12-4 and TRBJ2-5; 10 bases agree with TRBD2. V lost 7 bases and J lost 3; bases outside the gene matches: 5. The CDR3 consists of 14 residues. The CDR3 here is CASTFTSGEETQYF. Written as DNA, the CDR3 is TGTGCCAGCACTTTTACTAGCGGGGAAGAGACCCAGTACTTC.

This clonotype was seen a handful of times. The J gene is TRBJ2-7, the V gene TRBV2; D perhaps matches TRBD2 (6 bases). Germline values: CDR1 SNHLY, CDR2 FYNNEI. The V end lost 6 bases, the J end lost 7 bases, and 16 bases lay between the germline ends. The CDR3 contains 13 residues. CDR3 protein: CASRAGPMGEQYF. In DNA form, the CDR3 reads TGTGCCAGCAGGGCGGGGCCCATGGGAGAGCAGTACTTC.

This clonotype was detected ten times or more. This chain connects TRBV28 to TRBJ1-2; tentatively, D is TRBD1 (5 bases). Trimming left V 5 bases short and J 1 base short, with 11 bases between. The germline V gene has CDR1 MDHEN and CDR2 SYDVKM. This CDR3 has 14 amino acids. DNA for the CDR3: TGTGCCAGCAGTCCGTGGGGGATTAACTATGGCTACACCTTC. Translated: CASSPWGINYGYTF.

This clonotype was detected a few times. The chain combines TRBV7-8 with TRBJ2-2, with TRBD1 identical over 7 bases. With V trimmed by 3 bases and J by 5 bases, 9 bases remained unmatched. The CDR3 sequence is 16 residues long. Germline V gene sequence: CDR1 SGHVS, CDR2 FQNEAQ. This CDR3 is CASSFSGTVTTGELFF. The CDR3 nucleotides are TGTGCCAGCAGCTTTTCCGGGACAGTTACGACCGGGGAGCTGTTTTTT.

This rearrangement joins TRBV7-6 to TRBJ2-5; tentative D call: TRBD2 (6 bases). Germline V gives CDR1 SGHVS, CDR2 FNYEAQ. Trimming left V 1 base short and J 2 bases short, with 11 bases between. The CDR3 sequence is 15 residues long. The CDR3 spells CASSLEGLIQETQYF. For the CDR3, the DNA is TGTGCCAGCAGCTTAGAGGGACTTATTCAAGAGACCCAGTACTTC.

Ten or more counts support this clonotype. The CDR3: CSASGRAAYNEQFF. CDR3 sequence (DNA): TGCAGTGCTAGTGGCAGGGCGGCCTACAATGAGCAGTTCTTC. V is TRBV20-1 and J is TRBJ2-1, with a weak D call TRBD1 (5 bases). The CDR3 runs to 14 residues. Germline V CDR1 and CDR2: DFQATT, SNEGSKA (reference sequence). Trimming took off 3 bases at V and 2 bases at J, with 11 bases between the two ends.

This clonotype showed up many times. The V call is TRBV15, the J call TRBJ2-7, with 8 nucleotides matching TRBD1. V lost 0 bases to trimming and J lost 6 bases; unmatched junction nucleotides: 4. Per the germline V gene, CDR1 is LNHNV and CDR2 is YYDKDF (reference sequence). This CDR3 is built from 14 residues. CDR3 sequence reads: CATSREAGGLEQYF. The CDR3 bases are TGTGCCACCAGCAGAGAAGCAGGGGGCCTCGAGCAGTACTTC. The entire variable domain, with the rest obtained from reference TRBV15 and TRBJ2-7, is as follows: DAMVIQNPRYQVTQFGKPVTLSCSQTLNHNVMYWYQQKSSQAPKLLFHYYDKDFNNEADTPDNFQSRRPNTSFCFLDIRSPGLGDTAMYLCATSREAGGLEQYFGPGTRLTVT.

To note about this clonotype: Just one base apart from a much larger clone, this may be a read error. The chain carries TRBV5-6 and TRBJ2-5; D gene uncertain. In germline, CDR1 is SGHDT, CDR2 YYEEEE. CDR3 size: 15 residues. CDR3 DNA sequence: TGTGCCAGCAGCTTGTGGAACACCTGGCAAGAGGCCCAGTACTTC. It encodes CASSLWNTWQEAQYF.

Only a few counts were recorded for this clonotype. This chain connects TRBV11-3 to TRBJ2-1; D is uncertain. There are 13 residues in the CDR3. Germline lookup yields CDR1 SGHNT and CDR2 YENEEA. The ends were cut back, 1 base at V and 7 bases at J, with 8 bases in the middle. The CDR3 sequence: CASSLGTENEQFF. The CDR3, as DNA: TGTGCCAGCAGCTTAGGCACAGAGAATGAGCAGTTCTTC.

In its sample, this clonotype was seen many times. The chain uses TRBV12-3 or TRBV12-4 and TRBJ1-3; tentatively, D is TRBD1 (5 bases). The V gene lost 4 bases and the J gene lost 0 bases, with 10 bases spanning the gap. The CDR3 loop spans 15 amino acids. Here the CDR3 reads CASSSTARSGNTIYF. The CDR3 nucleotides are TGTGCCAGCAGTTCGACAGCGCGCTCTGGAAACACCATATATTTT.

This clonotype occurred many times. The chain uses TRBV12-3 or TRBV12-4 and TRBJ2-3; perhaps TRBD2 as D (6 bases). With 7 bases removed from V and 2 bases from J, the gap between germline ends came to 10 bases. The CDR3 totals 13 residues. The CDR3 protein is CASNTDYTDTQYF. The CDR3, as DNA: TGTGCCAGCAATACGGACTACACAGATACGCAGTATTTT.

This clonotype was detected ten times or more. V usage is TRBV5-1 and J usage is TRBJ2-2, with D unclear. Between the trimmed V and J ends, which lost 5 bases and 8 bases, there was a span of 22 bases. This CDR3 is built from 16 residues. Per germline, CDR1 SGHRS and CDR2 YFSETQ. CDR3 sequence reads: CASRLGDLLVSGELFF. CDR3 bases: TGCGCCAGCAGACTCGGAGACCTTCTCGTCTCGGGGGAGCTGTTTTTT.

This clonotype was picked up one time. The chain employs TRBV4-2 and TRBJ1-6; D is ambiguous. Trimming pared 0 bases from V and 13 bases from J, leaving 4 bases between. Germline loops: CDR1 LGHNA, CDR2 YNFKEQ. The CDR3 loop spans 11 amino acids. This chain's CDR3 is CASSQEGPLHF. CDR3 in DNA: TGTGCCAGCAGCCAAGAGGGGCCCCTCCACTTT.

This clonotype occurred many times. The chain employs TRBV28 and TRBJ2-5, with unresolved D. Trimming removed 2 bases from V and 0 bases from J, with 4 bases in between. CDR3 size: 13 residues. Looked up from germline, CDR1 is MDHEN and CDR2 is SYDVKM. The chain's CDR3 is CASSLLHQETQYF. Here the CDR3 DNA reads TGTGCCAGCAGTTTACTACACCAAGAGACCCAGTACTTC.

This clonotype was detected many times. The rearrangement uses TRBV20-1 and TRBJ1-2, with no clear D. CDR1 and CDR2 (germline): DFQATT, SNEGSKA (reference sequence). This CDR3 is 14 amino acids long. The V end was cut by 1 base, the J end by 5 bases, with 14 bases between. The CDR3 DNA sequence: TGCAGTGCTAGAGTTGGCCGGATAGAGTATGGCTACACCTTC. It translates to CSARVGRIEYGYTF.